These 7 T cell receptor beta chains were all obtained from the same sample, sequenced in a study of blood T cell repertoires in COVID-19. Only in-frame clones appear in the TCRdb table, and some are missing; sequencing was by immunoSEQ multiplex PCR. The repertoire includes 200,000 or so clones, around 90% of them detected once, and roughly 6.5% sits in the top ten. The sequenced material came from peripheral blood. The receptor set was obtained from a man aged 55-75 years who had recovered from COVID-19.

The chain couples TRBV9 to TRBJ2-5, with a possible D match to TRBD2 (5 bases). Germline CDR1 reads SGDLS; CDR2 reads YYNGEE. The CDR3 has 15 amino acids. Trimming took off 0 bases at V and 1 base at J, with 10 bases between the two ends. The CDR3 coding sequence is TGTGCCAGCAGCGTAGCCGCGGGTCTCCAAGAGACCCAGTACTTC. Encoded protein: CASSVAAGLQETQYF.

This rearrangement joins TRBV25-1 to TRBJ2-1; the D is unclear. This CDR3 is 16 amino acids long. The ends were cut back, 6 bases at V and 2 bases at J, with 17 bases in the middle. Per germline, CDR1 MGHDK and CDR2 SYGVNS. In DNA, the CDR3 is TGTGCCAGCAGCCAACCAACAGTGGAACCCTACAATGAGCAGTTCTTC. Its protein is CASSQPTVEPYNEQFF. The complete variable domain, with remaining parts taken from reference TRBV25-1 and TRBJ2-1, reads EADIYQTPRYLVIGTGKKITLECSQTMGHDKMYWYQQDPGMELHLIHYSYGVNSTEKGDLSSESTVSRIRTEHFPLTLESARPSHTSQYLCASSQPTVEPYNEQFFGPGTRLTVL.

The chain employs TRBV2 and TRBJ2-1, with 10 bases lining up with TRBD2. Trimming took 10 bases from V and 6 from J; bases not matched to a gene: 12. Germline CDR1 is SNHLY and CDR2 is FYNNEI. CDR3 length: 15 residues. The CDR3 coding sequence is TGTGCCACCCGAAAGGGGCTAGCGGGAGTCAATGAGCAGTTCTTC. This encodes CATRKGLAGVNEQFF.

The V call is TRBV25-1, the J call TRBJ2-1, with 9 bases aligning to TRBD2. The CDR3 spans 15 residues. The ends lost 2 bases at V and 9 bases at J; junction bases unmatched: 8. Germline loops: CDR1 MGHDK, CDR2 SYGVNS. The CDR3 nucleotides are TGTGCCAGCAGTGAAGGAAGGGGCGGGAGGGGTGAGCAGTTCTTC. Its translation: CASSEGRGGRGEQFF.

V is TRBV3-1 (or the pseudogene TRBV3-2) and J is TRBJ2-3, with D possibly being TRBD1 (5 bases). CDR1 is LGHDT, CDR2 YNNKEL, per germline (reference sequence). V gave up 4 bases and J gave up 6 bases, with 5 bases separating them. CDR3 size: 11 residues. CDR3 sequence: CASSPGDTQYF. CDR3 DNA sequence: TGTGCCAGCAGCCCAGGGGATACGCAGTATTTT.

V gene TRBV6-1 combines with J gene TRBJ1-5; 9 bases line up with TRBD1. This CDR3 is 17 amino acids long. V shed 4 bases, J shed 0 bases, and the junction held 7 bases outside the gene matches. Germline V gives CDR1 MNHNS, CDR2 SASEGT. CDR3 coding DNA: TGTGCCAGCAGTGCAGGACAGGGGTTAAGTAGCAATCAGCCCCAGCATTTT. This translates into CASSAGQGLSSNQPQHF.

The chain combines TRBV5-1 with TRBJ2-3, with 12 bases matching TRBD2. The length of the CDR3 is 16 residues. The germline V gene has CDR1 SGHRS and CDR2 YFSETQ. Germline trimming cut 4 bases from V and 2 bases from J; bases unmatched to any gene: 5. The CDR3 spells CASSQLAGGLTDTQYF. CDR3 nucleotide sequence: TGCGCCAGCAGCCAACTAGCGGGGGGCCTCACAGATACGCAGTATTTT. Full variable domain (rest looked up from reference TRBV5-1 and TRBJ2-3): KAGVTQTPRYLIKTRGQQVTLSCSPISGHRSVSWYQQTPGQGLQFLFEYFSETQRNKGNFPGRFSGRQFSNSRSEMNVSTLELGDSALYLCASSQLAGGLTDTQYFGPGTRLTVL.